The next 25 T cell receptor beta chains were all read from a single sample in a study of cytomegalovirus exposure and HLA in healthy donors. The table came from immunoSEQ multiplex PCR; TCRdb's copy has only in-frame clones and leaves some out. The sample has 200,000 to 300,000 clones, around 86% seen once. Sequencing used PBMCs. The source of these receptors is a woman between 25 and 40 years old in good health and CMV-seropositive.

This chain joins TRBV19 and TRBJ1-2; 11 nucleotides match TRBD1. The trim removed 10 bases at V and 5 bases at J, leaving 12 bases unmatched. The CDR3 is 15 residues long. Germline V gene sequence: CDR1 LNHDA, CDR2 SQIVND (reference sequence). For the CDR3, the DNA is TGTGCCACCTCTTCGTCCGGGACAGGGGGATATGGCTACACCTTC. Translation: CATSSSGTGGYGYTF.

This clone was observed a few times. The chain combines TRBV4-2 with TRBJ2-7; the D gene is possibly TRBD2 (6 bases). Germline CDR1 and CDR2: LGHNA and YNFKEQ. V gave up 3 bases and J gave up 3 bases, with 6 bases separating them. The CDR3 totals 12 residues. CDR3 sequence: CASSQGGYEQYF. The CDR3 nucleotides read TGTGCCAGCAGCCAGGGAGGCTACGAGCAGTACTTC.

The chain uses TRBV7-6 and TRBJ2-3; perhaps TRBD2 as D (5 bases). The CDR3 has 14 residues. Germline values: CDR1 SGHVS, CDR2 FNYEAQ. Between the trimmed V and J ends, which lost 6 bases and 2 bases, there was a span of 12 bases. CDR3 protein: CASRLRVNTDTQYF. In DNA, the CDR3 is TGTGCCAGCAGGTTGCGGGTGAACACAGATACGCAGTATTTT.

V and J are TRBV12-5 and TRBJ2-3; the D gene is possibly TRBD1 (5 bases). Per the germline V gene, CDR1 is LGHNT and CDR2 is FRNRAP. Trimming removed 0 bases at V and 0 bases at J, with 7 bases between. The CDR3 is made up of 15 amino acids. For the CDR3, the DNA is TGTGCTAGTGGTTTGGTACAGGCTAGCACAGATACGCAGTATTTT. This translates into CASGLVQASTDTQYF. The entire variable domain, with the rest obtained from reference TRBV12-5 and TRBJ2-3, is as follows: DARVTQTPRHKVTEMGQEVTMRCQPILGHNTVFWYRQTMMQGLELLAYFRNRAPLDDSGMPKDRFSAEMPDATLATLKIQPSEPRDSAVYFCASGLVQASTDTQYFGPGTRLTVL.

This clone was found once. The rearrangement uses TRBV9 and TRBJ2-2; 10 bases line up with TRBD2. Germline CDR1 and CDR2: SGDLS and YYNGEE. The CDR3 extends over 16 amino acids. V was clipped by 4 bases and J by 1 base; unmatched bases: 4. This CDR3 is CASSTLAGVNTGELFF. The CDR3 nucleotides are TGTGCCAGCAGCACGCTAGCGGGAGTGAACACCGGGGAGCTGTTTTTT.

The rearrangement uses TRBV4-2 and TRBJ1-2; D not certain. Germline CDR1 is LGHNA and CDR2 is YNFKEQ. Trimming took 3 bases from V and 0 from J, leaving 17 bases between them. This CDR3 comprises 17 residues. In nucleotides, the CDR3 is TGTGCCAGCAGCCATCCTCGGACTGATAAAGCTAACTATGGCTACACCTTC. This codes for CASSHPRTDKANYGYTF.

As to this clone: The same CDR3 can be traced to other DNA sequences in this sample. The rearrangement links TRBV5-1 to TRBJ2-7; D call uncertain. With 1 base removed from V and 0 bases from J, the gap between germline ends came to 5 bases. The V gene's germline CDR1 is SGHRS and CDR2 YFSETQ. CDR3 length equals 13 residues. CDR3 sequence (DNA): TGCGCCAGCAGCTTGACGGTCTCCTACGAGCAGTACTTC. It translates to CASSLTVSYEQYF. Variable domain in full (rest from reference TRBV5-1 and TRBJ2-7): KAGVTQTPRYLIKTRGQQVTLSCSPISGHRSVSWYQQTPGQGLQFLFEYFSETQRNKGNFPGRFSGRQFSNSRSEMNVSTLELGDSALYLCASSLTVSYEQYFGPGTRLTVT.

The rearrangement uses TRBV11-2 and TRBJ2-3, with a possible D match to TRBD1 (6 bases). V lost 3 bases and J lost 10, with 8 bases in between. The CDR3 spans 11 residues. Per the germline V gene, CDR1 is SGHAT and CDR2 is FQNNGV. CDR3 DNA: TGTGCCAGCAGCTTGCAGGGGCCGCAGTATTTT. Translation: CASSLQGPQYF.

To note about this clone: Within the sample, other DNA sequences also encode this same CDR3. The V gene is TRBV18, the J gene TRBJ1-5; 7 bases align to TRBD1. In germline, CDR1 is KGHSH, CDR2 LQKENI. This CDR3 is built from 14 residues. With 3 bases clipped from V and 4 bases from J, the junction kept 3 bases outside the gene matches. This chain's CDR3 is CASSPGQPNQPQHF. For the CDR3, the DNA is TGTGCCAGCTCACCGGGACAGCCAAATCAGCCCCAGCATTTT.

The J gene is TRBJ2-3, the V gene TRBV30; D is unresolved. There are 14 residues in the CDR3. Deletions cut 7 bases from V and 1 base from J, with 15 bases between. Germline V gene lookup returns CDR1 GTSNPN and CDR2 SVGIG (reference sequence). This CDR3 reads CALESIWRTDTQYF. The CDR3, as DNA: TGTGCCTTGGAGTCTATTTGGCGCACAGATACGCAGTATTTT.

The chain carries TRBV13 and TRBJ2-1; 10 bases are shared with TRBD1. The germline V gene encodes CDR1 PRHDT and CDR2 FYEKMQ (reference sequence). The CDR3 is 14 amino acids. V trimming: 8 bases; J trimming: 7 bases; junction bases outside the gene matches: 8. CDR3 region: CASGRDRGKNEQFF. CDR3 DNA sequence: TGTGCCAGCGGTCGGGACAGGGGTAAGAATGAGCAGTTCTTC.

This chain uses TRBV27 with TRBJ2-6, with D perhaps matching TRBD1 (7 bases). Germline CDR1 and CDR2: MNHEY and SMNVEV (reference sequence). There are 19 residues in the CDR3. The ends were cut back, 3 bases at V and 1 base at J, with 19 bases in the middle. Here the CDR3 reads CASSFSAGGFVSGANVLTF. The CDR3 DNA is TGTGCCAGCAGTTTCTCGGCAGGGGGGTTTGTTTCTGGGGCCAACGTCCTGACTTTC.

This clone has a handful of counts. This sequence joins TRBV7-2 and TRBJ1-2, with 9 bases lining up with TRBD1. This CDR3 contains 13 residues. V trimming: 8 bases; J trimming: 7 bases; junction bases outside the gene matches: 8. From germline, CDR1 is SGHTA and CDR2 FQGNSA. The chain's CDR3 is CASDRDRVSGYTF. In nucleotides, the CDR3 is TGTGCCAGCGACCGGGACAGGGTTTCTGGCTACACCTTC.

The chain has TRBV7-2 and TRBJ2-7; 7 nucleotides align to TRBD1. V lost 0 bases to trimming and J lost 3 bases; unmatched junction nucleotides: 5. This CDR3 region has 15 residues. Germline CDR1 reads SGHTA; CDR2 reads FQGNSA. CDR3 sequence reads: CASSLAGTENYEQYF. CDR3 nucleotides: TGTGCCAGCAGCTTAGCCGGGACAGAGAACTACGAGCAGTACTTC.

This clone was seen a few times. The chain links TRBV2 to TRBJ1-4; D is ambiguous. The CDR3 length is 12 residues. The V gene's germline CDR1 is SNHLY and CDR2 FYNNEI. Deletions cut 6 bases from V and 5 bases from J, with 7 bases between. The CDR3 DNA follows: TGTGCCAGCAGACAGACCAATGAAAAACTGTTTTTT. Amino acids: CASRQTNEKLFF.

The chain recombines TRBV7-2 with TRBJ2-3, with TRBD2 identical over 8 bases. This CDR3 is built from 17 residues. The germline CDR1 and CDR2 sequences are SGHTA and FQGNSA. The ends lost 1 base at V and 5 bases at J; junction bases unmatched: 11. CDR3 DNA: TGTGCCAGCAGCTTAGGGACCAGCGGGAGATGGGTAGATACGCAGTATTTT. This gives the protein CASSLGTSGRWVDTQYF.

The CDR3 region has the DNA TGCGCCAGCAGCTCGGGAACTAGCCACTCCTACGAGCAGTACTTC. It is translated as CASSSGTSHSYEQYF. The chain has TRBV5-1 and TRBJ2-7; D is possibly TRBD2 (6 bases). CDR3 size: 15 residues. The V end was cut by 3 bases, the J end by 0 bases, with 13 bases between. Germline CDR1 reads SGHRS; CDR2 reads YFSETQ.

The J gene is TRBJ2-7, the V gene TRBV19; weak D call: TRBD1 (5 bases). This CDR3 has 13 amino acids. V lost 2 bases, J lost 5 bases, and 10 bases lay in between. Germline assignment: CDR1 LNHDA and CDR2 SQIVND (reference sequence). CDR3 bases: TGTGCCAGTAGTATACGCGGCAGGGACGAGCAGTACTTC. Its translation is CASSIRGRDEQYF. The full variable domain, completed using reference TRBV19 and TRBJ2-7, is DGGITQSPKYLFRKEGQNVTLSCEQNLNHDAMYWYRQDPGQGLRLIYYSQIVNDFQKGDIAEGYSVSREKKESFPLTVTSAQKNPTAFYLCASSIRGRDEQYFGPGTRLTVT.

The chain employs TRBV19 and TRBJ2-3; TRBD2 matches 8 bases. V trimming: 2 bases; J trimming: 0 bases; junction bases outside the gene matches: 4. The CDR3 has 16 amino acids. Germline V gene sequence: CDR1 LNHDA, CDR2 SQIVND (reference sequence). The CDR3 protein is CASSIFPGGSTDTQYF. CDR3 in DNA: TGTGCCAGTAGTATATTCCCGGGGGGGAGCACAGATACGCAGTATTTT.

The chain is built from TRBV30 and TRBJ1-4; 8 bases line up with TRBD1. V lost 1 base, J lost 3 bases, and 4 bases stayed unmatched. CDR1 and CDR2 from the germline V gene are GTSNPN and SVGIG (reference sequence). The CDR3 loop spans 15 amino acids. The CDR3 DNA is TGTGCCTGGAGTGGACCCAGGGGGCCTAATGAAAAACTGTTTTTT. Encoded protein: CAWSGPRGPNEKLFF. Combining the CDR3 with reference TRBV30 and TRBJ1-4 gives the whole variable domain SQTIHQWPATLVQPVGSPLSLECTVEGTSNPNLYWYRQAAGRGLQLLFYSVGIGQISSEVPQNLSASRPQDRQFILSSKKLLLSDSGFYLCAWSGPRGPNEKLFFGSGTQLSVL.

This chain uses TRBV27 with TRBJ1-1; D is uncertain. This CDR3 spans 13 amino acids. With 2 bases removed from V and 1 base from J, the gap between germline ends came to 5 bases. Germline V gives CDR1 MNHEY, CDR2 SMNVEV (reference sequence). This CDR3 reads CASSLNRNTEAFF. The DNA of the CDR3 is TGTGCCAGCAGTTTAAACAGGAACACTGAAGCTTTCTTT.

The V and J genes are TRBV4-2 and TRBJ2-2, with 10 positions matching TRBD2. The CDR3 covers 20 residues. In germline, CDR1 is LGHNA, CDR2 YNFKEQ. Trimming cost V 0 bases and J 6 bases; bases outside gene matches: 16. CDR3 nucleotide sequence: TGTGCCAGCAGCCAAGATCCCCGGCTAGCGGGAGCGGAGGGACCCGGGGAGCTGTTTTTT. This translates into CASSQDPRLAGAEGPGELFF.

V is TRBV28 and J is TRBJ2-1; D is perhaps TRBD2 (7 bases). Germline V lookup: CDR1 MDHEN, CDR2 SYDVKM. V lost 4 bases, J lost 2 bases, and 12 bases lay in between. The CDR3 spans 15 residues. The CDR3 spells CASSSLGGAYNEQFF. CDR3 in DNA: TGTGCCAGCAGTTCGTTAGGGGGGGCCTACAATGAGCAGTTCTTC.

The V and J genes are TRBV27 and TRBJ2-2; D is perhaps TRBD1 (5 bases). Germline V gene data show CDR1 as MNHEY and CDR2 as SMNVEV (reference sequence). Trimming took off 5 bases at V and 4 bases at J, with 11 bases between the two ends. The CDR3 is made up of 14 amino acids. The CDR3 spells CASSQTVLTGELFF. Here the CDR3 DNA reads TGTGCCAGCAGTCAGACAGTCCTCACCGGGGAGCTGTTTTTT.

This clone was picked up a small number of times. The chain uses TRBV27 and TRBJ2-7; 7 positions match TRBD2. The ends lost 5 bases at V and 5 bases at J; junction bases unmatched: 6. CDR1 is MNHEY and CDR2 is SMNVEV in the germline V gene (reference sequence). This CDR3 contains 13 residues. CDR3 loop: CASSRRGGNEQYF. The CDR3 nucleotides read TGTGCCAGCAGTCGAAGGGGAGGGAACGAGCAGTACTTC.